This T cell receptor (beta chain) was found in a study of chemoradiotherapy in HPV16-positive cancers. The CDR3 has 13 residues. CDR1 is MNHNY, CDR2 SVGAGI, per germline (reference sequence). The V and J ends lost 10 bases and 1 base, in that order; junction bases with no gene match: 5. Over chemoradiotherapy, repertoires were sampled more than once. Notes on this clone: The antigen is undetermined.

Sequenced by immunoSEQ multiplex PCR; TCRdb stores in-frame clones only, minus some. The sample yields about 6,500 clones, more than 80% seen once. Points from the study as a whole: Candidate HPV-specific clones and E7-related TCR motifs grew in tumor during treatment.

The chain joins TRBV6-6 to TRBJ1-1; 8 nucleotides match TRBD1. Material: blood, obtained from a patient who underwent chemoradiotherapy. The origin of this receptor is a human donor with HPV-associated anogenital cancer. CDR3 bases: TGTGCCATCATGGACAGGGAGAACACTGAAGCTTTCTTT. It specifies CAIMDRENTEAFF.